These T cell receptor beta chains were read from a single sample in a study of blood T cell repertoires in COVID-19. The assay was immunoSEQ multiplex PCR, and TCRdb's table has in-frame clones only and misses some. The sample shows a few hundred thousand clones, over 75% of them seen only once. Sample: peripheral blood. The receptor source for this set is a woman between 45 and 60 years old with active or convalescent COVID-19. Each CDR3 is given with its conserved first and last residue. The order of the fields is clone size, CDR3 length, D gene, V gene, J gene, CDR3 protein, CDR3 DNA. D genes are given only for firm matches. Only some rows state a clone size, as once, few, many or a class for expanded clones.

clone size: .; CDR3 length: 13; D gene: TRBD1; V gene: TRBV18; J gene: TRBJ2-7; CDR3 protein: CASSPDRVGEQYF; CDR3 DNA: TGTGCCAGCTCACCCGACAGGGTCGGCGAGCAGTACTTC
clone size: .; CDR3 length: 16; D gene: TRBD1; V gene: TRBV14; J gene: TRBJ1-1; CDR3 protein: CASSQAGGSLNTEAFF; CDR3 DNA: TGTGCCAGCAGCCAGGCAGGGGGCTCCTTGAACACTGAAGCTTTCTTT
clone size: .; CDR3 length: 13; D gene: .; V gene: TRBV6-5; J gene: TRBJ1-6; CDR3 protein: CATHGALDSPLHF; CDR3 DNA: TGTGCCACCCATGGGGCATTGGATTCACCCCTCCACTTT
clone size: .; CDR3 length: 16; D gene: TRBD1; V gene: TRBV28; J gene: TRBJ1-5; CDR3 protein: CASSPPTGAGNQPQHF; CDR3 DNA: TGTGCCAGCAGTCCTCCGACAGGGGCCGGCAATCAGCCCCAGCATTTT
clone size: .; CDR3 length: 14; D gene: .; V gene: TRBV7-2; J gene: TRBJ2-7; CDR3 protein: CASSLELGVGEQYF; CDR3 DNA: TGTGCCAGCAGCTTAGAGTTAGGGGTAGGAGAGCAGTACTTC
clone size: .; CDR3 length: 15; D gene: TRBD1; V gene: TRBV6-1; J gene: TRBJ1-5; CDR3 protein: CASNEQGYSNQPQHF; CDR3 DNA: TGTGCCAGCAATGAACAGGGGTATAGCAATCAGCCCCAGCATTTT
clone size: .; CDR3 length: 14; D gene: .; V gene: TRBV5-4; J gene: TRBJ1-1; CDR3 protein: CASSIPGQRSEAFF; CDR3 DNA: TGTGCCAGCAGCATACCCGGACAGAGATCTGAAGCTTTCTTT
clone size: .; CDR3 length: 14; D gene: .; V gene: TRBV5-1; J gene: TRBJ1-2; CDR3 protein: CASSSTGQDYGYTF; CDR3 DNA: TGCGCCAGCAGCTCGACAGGCCAAGACTATGGCTACACCTTC
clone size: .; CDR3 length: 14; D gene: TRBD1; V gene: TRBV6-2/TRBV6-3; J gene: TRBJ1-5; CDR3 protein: CASSFYRGNQPQHF; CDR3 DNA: TGTGCCAGCAGTTTCTACAGGGGAAACCAGCCCCAGCATTTT
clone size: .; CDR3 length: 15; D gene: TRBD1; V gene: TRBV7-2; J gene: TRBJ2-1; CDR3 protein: CASSQMTTGYNEQFF; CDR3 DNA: TGTGCCAGCAGCCAAATGACGACAGGGTACAATGAGCAGTTCTTC
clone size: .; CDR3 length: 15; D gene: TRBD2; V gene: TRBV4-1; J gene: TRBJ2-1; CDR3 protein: CASSQDGGSGNEQFF; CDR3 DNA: TGCGCCAGCAGCCAAGATGGCGGGAGTGGCAATGAGCAGTTCTTC
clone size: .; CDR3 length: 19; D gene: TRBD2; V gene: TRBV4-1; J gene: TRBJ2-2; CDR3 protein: CASSHTGLAGGPGTGELFF; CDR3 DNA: TGCGCCAGCAGCCATACCGGACTAGCGGGAGGGCCTGGGACCGGGGAGCTGTTTTTT
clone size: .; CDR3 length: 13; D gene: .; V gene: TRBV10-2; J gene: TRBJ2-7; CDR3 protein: CASSNGQRYEQYF; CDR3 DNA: TGCGCCAGCAGTAACGGACAGAGATACGAGCAGTACTTC
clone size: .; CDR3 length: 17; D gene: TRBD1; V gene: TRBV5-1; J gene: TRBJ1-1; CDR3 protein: CASSLVATGGLDTEAFF; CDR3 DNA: TGCGCCAGCAGCTTGGTGGCGACAGGGGGACTCGACACTGAAGCTTTCTTT
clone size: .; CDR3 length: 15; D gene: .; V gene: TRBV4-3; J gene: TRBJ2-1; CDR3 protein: CASSQVGGGGDEQFF; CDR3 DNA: TGCGCCAGCAGCCAAGTAGGGGGGGGAGGGGATGAGCAGTTCTTC
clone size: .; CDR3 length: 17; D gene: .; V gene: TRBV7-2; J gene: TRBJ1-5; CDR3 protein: CASSLVEGSGSNQPQHF; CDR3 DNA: TGTGCCAGCAGCTTAGTTGAGGGTTCCGGTAGCAATCAGCCCCAGCATTTT
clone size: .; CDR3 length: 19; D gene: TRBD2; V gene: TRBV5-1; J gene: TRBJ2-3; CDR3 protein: CASSLRLAGGQPLTDTQYF; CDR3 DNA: TGCGCCAGCAGCTTGAGACTAGCGGGAGGCCAGCCCCTCACAGATACGCAGTATTTT
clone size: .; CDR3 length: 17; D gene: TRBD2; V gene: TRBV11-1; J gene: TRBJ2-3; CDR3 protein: CASSLAIGLAGTDTQYF; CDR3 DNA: TGTGCCAGCAGCTTAGCGATCGGACTAGCGGGCACAGATACGCAGTATTTT
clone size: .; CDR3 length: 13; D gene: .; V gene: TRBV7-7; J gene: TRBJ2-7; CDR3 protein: CASSLVEGVEQYF; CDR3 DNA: TGTGCTAGCAGCTTAGTGGAAGGGGTCGAGCAGTACTTC
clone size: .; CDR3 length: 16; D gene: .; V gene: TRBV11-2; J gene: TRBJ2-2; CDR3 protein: CASSFRATRNTGELFF; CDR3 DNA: TGTGCCAGCAGCTTCCGAGCTACCCGAAACACCGGGGAGCTGTTTTTT
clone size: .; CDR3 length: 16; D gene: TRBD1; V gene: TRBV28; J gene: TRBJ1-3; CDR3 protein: CASSHGTGLSGNTIYF; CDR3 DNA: TGTGCCAGCAGTCACGGGACAGGGTTGTCAGGAAACACCATATATTTT
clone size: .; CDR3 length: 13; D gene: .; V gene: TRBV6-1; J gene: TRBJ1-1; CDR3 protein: CASSELVETEAFF; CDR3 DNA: TGTGCCAGCAGTGAATTGGTAGAGACTGAAGCTTTCTTT
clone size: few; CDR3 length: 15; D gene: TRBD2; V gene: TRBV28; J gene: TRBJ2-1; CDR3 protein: CASSFLAGVGNEQFF; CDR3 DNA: TGTGCCAGCAGTTTTCTAGCGGGAGTGGGCAATGAGCAGTTCTTC
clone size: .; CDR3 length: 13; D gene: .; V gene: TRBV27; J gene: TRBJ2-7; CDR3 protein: CASRSGGPYEQYF; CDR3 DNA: TGTGCCAGCAGATCCGGGGGGCCCTACGAGCAGTACTTC
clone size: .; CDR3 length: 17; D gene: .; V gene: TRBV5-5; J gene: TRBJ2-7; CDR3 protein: CASSLAVGGVGTYEQYF; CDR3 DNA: TGTGCCAGCAGCTTGGCAGTCGGGGGTGTTGGTACCTACGAGCAGTACTTC
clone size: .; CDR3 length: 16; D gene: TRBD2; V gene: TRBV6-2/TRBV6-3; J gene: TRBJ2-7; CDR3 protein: CASSYLLRLARYEQYF; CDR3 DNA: TGTGCCAGCAGTTACCTCCTCAGACTAGCGCGCTACGAGCAGTACTTC
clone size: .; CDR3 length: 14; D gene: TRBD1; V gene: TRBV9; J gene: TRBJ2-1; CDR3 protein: CASSGPGQSNEQFF; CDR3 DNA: TGTGCCAGCAGCGGACCGGGACAGAGCAATGAGCAGTTCTTC